This TCR beta chain came from a study of CD4 and CD8 cells across lung adenocarcinoma regions. CDR3 length: 13 residues. The germline V gene has CDR1 MNHNS and CDR2 SASEGT. V was cut by 8 bases and J by 0 bases, with 10 bases left in between. TCRdb processed the PCR reads anew with MiXCR; each CDR3 protein has one entry. Of about 20,000 distinct CDR3 sequences in the sample, about 50% were seen once. Localized lung adenocarcinoma, a non-small cell lung cancer, affected the donors. V and J are TRBV6-1 and TRBJ1-1; no clear D gene. This TCR derives from a female donor with lung adenocarcinoma. The CD4 and CD8 labels of this study may be unreliable. What was sequenced was CD8+ T cells from the center of a lung tumor. The CDR3 protein is CASLPQLNTEAFF. As DNA, the CDR3 is TGTGCCAGCCTGCCCCAGTTGAACACTGAAGCTTTCTTT.